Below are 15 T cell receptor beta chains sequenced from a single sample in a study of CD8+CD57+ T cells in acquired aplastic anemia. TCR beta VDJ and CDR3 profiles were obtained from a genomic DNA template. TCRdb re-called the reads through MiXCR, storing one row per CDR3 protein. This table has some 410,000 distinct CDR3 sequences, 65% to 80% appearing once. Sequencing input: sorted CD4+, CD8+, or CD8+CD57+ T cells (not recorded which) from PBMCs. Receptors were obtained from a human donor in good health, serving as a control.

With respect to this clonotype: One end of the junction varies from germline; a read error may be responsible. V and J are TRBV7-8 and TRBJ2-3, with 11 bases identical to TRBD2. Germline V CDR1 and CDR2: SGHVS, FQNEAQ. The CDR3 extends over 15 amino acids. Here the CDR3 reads CSVSTSGDLTDTQYF. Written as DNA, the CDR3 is TGCAGCGTTTCGACTAGCGGGGACCTCACAGATACGCAGTATTTT. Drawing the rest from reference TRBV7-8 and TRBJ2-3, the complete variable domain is GAGVSQSPRYKVAKRGQDVALRCDPISGHVSLFWYQQALGQGPEFLTYFQNEAQLDKSGLPSDRFFAERPEGSVSTLKIQRTQQEDSAVYLCSVSTSGDLTDTQYFGPGTRLTVL.

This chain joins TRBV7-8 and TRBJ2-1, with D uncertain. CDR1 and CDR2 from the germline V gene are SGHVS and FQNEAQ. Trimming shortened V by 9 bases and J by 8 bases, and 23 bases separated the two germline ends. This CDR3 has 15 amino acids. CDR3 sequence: CASGLVVESSHEQFF. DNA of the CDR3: TGTGCCAGTGGCTTGGTAGTCGAGAGCAGCCATGAGCAGTTCTTC.

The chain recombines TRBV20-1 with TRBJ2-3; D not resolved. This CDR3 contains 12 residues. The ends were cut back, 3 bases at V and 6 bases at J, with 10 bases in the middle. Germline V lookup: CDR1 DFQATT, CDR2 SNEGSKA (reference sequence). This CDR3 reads CSARAADDTQYF. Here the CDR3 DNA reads TGCAGTGCTAGGGCCGCGGACGATACGCAGTATTTT.

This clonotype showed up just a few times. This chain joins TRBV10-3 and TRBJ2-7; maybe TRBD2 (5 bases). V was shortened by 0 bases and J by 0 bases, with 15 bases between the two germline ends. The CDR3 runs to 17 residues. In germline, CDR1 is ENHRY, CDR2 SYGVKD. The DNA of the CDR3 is TGTGCCATCAGTGAGTCGCGGGCGCCTACGAGCTCCTACGAGCAGTACTTC. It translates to CAISESRAPTSSYEQYF.

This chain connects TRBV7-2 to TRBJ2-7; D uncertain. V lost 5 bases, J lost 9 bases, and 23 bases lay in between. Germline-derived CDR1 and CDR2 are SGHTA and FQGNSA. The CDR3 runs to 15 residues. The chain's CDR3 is CASSLQKRSSGSQYF. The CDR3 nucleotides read TGTGCCAGCAGCCTCCAAAAGAGATCCAGTGGCTCGCAGTACTTC.

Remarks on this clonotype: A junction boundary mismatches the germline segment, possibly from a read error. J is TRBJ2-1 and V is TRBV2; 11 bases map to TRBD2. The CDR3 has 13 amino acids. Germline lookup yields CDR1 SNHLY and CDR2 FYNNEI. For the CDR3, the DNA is TGTGCCAGCAGTGAAGAGGGACTAGCGGAAGCTGGCTTC. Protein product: CASSEEGLAEAGF.

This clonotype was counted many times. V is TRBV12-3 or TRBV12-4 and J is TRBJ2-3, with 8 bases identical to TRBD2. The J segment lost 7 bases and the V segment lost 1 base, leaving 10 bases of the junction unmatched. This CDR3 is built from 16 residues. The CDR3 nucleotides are TGTGCCAGCAGTTTAGTTCCTAGCGGGCCACAAAATACGCAGTATTTT. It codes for CASSLVPSGPQNTQYF.

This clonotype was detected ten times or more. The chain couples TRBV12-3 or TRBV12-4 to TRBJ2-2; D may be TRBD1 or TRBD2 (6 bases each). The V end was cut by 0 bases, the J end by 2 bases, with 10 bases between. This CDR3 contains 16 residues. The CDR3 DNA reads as TGTGCCAGCAGTTTAGCGCCCGGGGGCAACACCGGGGAGCTGTTTTTT. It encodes CASSLAPGGNTGELFF.

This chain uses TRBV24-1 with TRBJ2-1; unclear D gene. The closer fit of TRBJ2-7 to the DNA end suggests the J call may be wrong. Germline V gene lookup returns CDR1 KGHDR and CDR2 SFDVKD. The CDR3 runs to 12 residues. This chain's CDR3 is CATSSDGDKQYF. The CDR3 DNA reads TGTGCCACCAGTTCCGACGGCGATAAGCAGTACTTC.

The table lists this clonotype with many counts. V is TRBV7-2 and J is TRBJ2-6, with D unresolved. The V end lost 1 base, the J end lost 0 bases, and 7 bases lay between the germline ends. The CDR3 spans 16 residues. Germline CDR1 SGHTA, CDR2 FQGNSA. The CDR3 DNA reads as TGTGCCAGCAGCTTAGTGGCGTCCTCTGGGGCCAACGTCCTGACTTTC. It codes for CASSLVASSGANVLTF.

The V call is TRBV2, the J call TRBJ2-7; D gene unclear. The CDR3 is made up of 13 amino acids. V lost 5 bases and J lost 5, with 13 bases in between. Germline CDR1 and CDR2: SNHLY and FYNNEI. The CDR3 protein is CASSFPAANEQYF. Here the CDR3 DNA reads TGTGCCAGCAGTTTTCCCGCAGCGAACGAGCAGTACTTC.

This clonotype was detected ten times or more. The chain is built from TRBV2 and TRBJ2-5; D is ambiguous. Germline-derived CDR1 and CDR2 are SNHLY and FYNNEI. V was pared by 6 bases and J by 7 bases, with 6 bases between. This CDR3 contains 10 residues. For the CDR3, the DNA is TGTGCCAGCAGGGTGGTGACCCAGTACTTC. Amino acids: CASRVVTQYF.

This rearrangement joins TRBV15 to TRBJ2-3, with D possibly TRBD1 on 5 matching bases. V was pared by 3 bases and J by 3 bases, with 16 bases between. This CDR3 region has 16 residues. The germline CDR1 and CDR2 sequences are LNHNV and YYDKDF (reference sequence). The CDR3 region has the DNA TGTGCCACCAGCAGCCTACAGGTGATGAGTACAGATACGCAGTATTTT. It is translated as CATSSLQVMSTDTQYF. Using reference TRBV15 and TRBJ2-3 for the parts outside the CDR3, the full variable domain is DAMVIQNPRYQVTQFGKPVTLSCSQTLNHNVMYWYQQKSSQAPKLLFHYYDKDFNNEADTPDNFQSRRPNTSFCFLDIRSPGLGDTAMYLCATSSLQVMSTDTQYFGPGTRLTVL.

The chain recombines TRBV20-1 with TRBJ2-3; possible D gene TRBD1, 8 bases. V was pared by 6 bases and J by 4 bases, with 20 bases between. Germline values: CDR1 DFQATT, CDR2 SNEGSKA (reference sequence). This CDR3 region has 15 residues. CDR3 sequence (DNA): TGCAGTGCAACAGGGGGGGGCGCTGAAGCAGATACGCAGTATTTT. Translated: CSATGGGAEADTQYF.

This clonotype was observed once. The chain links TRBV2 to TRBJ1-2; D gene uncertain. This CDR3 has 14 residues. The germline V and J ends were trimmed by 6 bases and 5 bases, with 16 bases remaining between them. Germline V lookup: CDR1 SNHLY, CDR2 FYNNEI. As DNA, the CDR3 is TGTGCCAGCAGCTATGGGAGTTTCGGGTATGGCTACACCTTC. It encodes CASSYGSFGYGYTF.